This is a list of T cell receptor beta chains from one sample in a study of T cell responses to AZD1222 COVID-19 vaccine. Method: immunoSEQ multiplex PCR; TCRdb's copy keeps in-frame clones and lacks some. The repertoire holds roughly 28,000 clones, with approximately 88% as singletons. The sample was peripheral blood, taken on day 0 of AZD1222 vaccination. Every receptor here comes from an adult in good health. The conserved cysteine and the conserved F or W are not part of the CDR3 here.

j_gene: TRBJ1-6
v_gene: TRBV24-1
CDR3aa: ATSDLDAGINSPLH

j_gene: TRBJ2-1
v_gene: TRBV29-1
CDR3aa: SADPGRGNEQF

j_gene: TRBJ2-5
v_gene: TRBV11-2
CDR3aa: ASSLAMGTEETQY

j_gene: TRBJ2-5
v_gene: TRBV5-1
CDR3aa: ASSRGAAGFQETQY

j_gene: TRBJ2-7
v_gene: TRBV11-2
CDR3aa: ASSRWDRTYEQY

j_gene: TRBJ1-1
v_gene: TRBV19
CDR3aa: ASSGRTGGPTEAF

j_gene: TRBJ2-7
v_gene: TRBV6-5
CDR3aa: ASIRGGRSYEQY

j_gene: TRBJ2-7
v_gene: TRBV7-2
CDR3aa: ASSSGAGGTEQY

j_gene: TRBJ2-1
v_gene: TRBV19
CDR3aa: ATSGEAGEQF

j_gene: TRBJ2-7
v_gene: TRBV14
CDR3aa: ASRHPPRSSAEQY

j_gene: TRBJ1-1
v_gene: TRBV5-1
CDR3aa: ASSLTGRISNTEAF

j_gene: TRBJ2-7
v_gene: TRBV18
CDR3aa: ASSPSTGGSYEQY

j_gene: TRBJ2-7
v_gene: TRBV7-2
CDR3aa: ASSPSYEQY

j_gene: TRBJ1-3
v_gene: TRBV5-1
CDR3aa: ASRLLGGTLSGNTIY

j_gene: TRBJ2-3
v_gene: TRBV9
CDR3aa: ASSVDPVGLAQRGTDTQY

j_gene: TRBJ1-1
v_gene: TRBV29-1
CDR3aa: SVHHGPKLPPMNTEAF

j_gene: TRBJ2-2
v_gene: TRBV27
CDR3aa: ASSWDRAGELF

j_gene: TRBJ2-6
v_gene: TRBV19
CDR3aa: ASQPTGGASGANVLT

j_gene: TRBJ1-6
v_gene: TRBV4-1
CDR3aa: ASSQGISFGSPLH

j_gene: TRBJ1-4
v_gene: TRBV14
CDR3aa: ASSHRQGFSEKLF

j_gene: TRBJ2-2
v_gene: TRBV2
CDR3aa: AQKPSTGFTGELF

j_gene: TRBJ2-3
v_gene: TRBV5-1
CDR3aa: ASSWTAGGITDTQY

j_gene: TRBJ2-2
v_gene: TRBV5-4
CDR3aa: ASSLAGRAGELF

j_gene: TRBJ2-1
v_gene: TRBV2
CDR3aa: ASSGTSGPNEQF

j_gene: TRBJ2-5
v_gene: TRBV20-1
CDR3aa: SARRGETQY

j_gene: TRBJ2-3
v_gene: TRBV7-9
CDR3aa: ASSRRPTDTQY

j_gene: TRBJ2-1
v_gene: TRBV19
CDR3aa: ASRSWLAGEGEQF